The T cell receptor beta chain under discussion was sequenced for a study of blood T cells in healthy people across ages. Total RNA was isolated from each sample in quantities of at least 5.5 micrograms. There are a few counts of this clonotype. V lost 1 base and J 4 bases, leaving 13 bases between the germline ends. The CDR3 consists of 14 residues. Germline CDR1 is SQVTM and CDR2 is ANQGSEA. Through a sample-barcoded 5' primer and a J-beta primer mix, a second PCR was run for roughly 6 to 12 cycles. A template-switch adaptor that had 12 random nucleotides put a tag on each cDNA molecule. Each single sample gave us at least 3 million CDR3-containing paired-end reads. From the 5' RACE reads, TCRdb called clonotypes with MiXCR, one entry per CDR3 protein. This sample has 1.5 million to 2 million distinct CDR3 sequences; about 35% occur once, and the top ten carry about 11%.

What was sequenced was blood. This receptor was obtained from a woman aged 25 to 39 in good health. The chain uses TRBV29-1 and TRBJ1-2; tentatively, D is TRBD1 (6 bases). Here the CDR3 reads CSVEGDRYLYGYTF. The CDR3 DNA sequence: TGCAGCGTTGAAGGCGACAGGTACCTCTATGGCTACACCTTC. Variable domain in full (rest from reference TRBV29-1 and TRBJ1-2): SAVISQKPSRDICQRGTSLTIQCQVDSQVTMMFWYRQQPGQSLTLIATANQGSEATYESGFVIDKFPISRPNLTFSTLTVSNMSPEDSSIYLCSVEGDRYLYGYTFGSGTRLTVV.